The 26 T cell receptor beta chains below were found in one sample sequenced in a study of shared clonotypes between healthy human individuals. Sequencing was performed with immunoSEQ multiplex PCR; in TCRdb, only in-frame clones are kept and a portion is missing. Here the sample spans approximately 2.3 million clones, 90% to 95% being singletons. Sequencing was carried out using naive CD4+ T cells from PBMCs. Subset reported: CD45RA+ positively selected. All receptors come from a young man in good health. Some clones in this sample may be carry-over from other donors' samples.

The sample holds one count of this clone. The chain employs TRBV29-1 and TRBJ2-1; unclear D gene. Per germline, CDR1 SQVTM and CDR2 ANQGSEA. There are 12 residues in the CDR3. With 4 bases removed from V and 4 bases from J, the gap between germline ends came to 8 bases. The CDR3 sequence: CSVATLYNEQFF. CDR3 nucleotides: TGCAGCGTTGCTACTCTGTACAATGAGCAGTTCTTC.

The chain combines TRBV7-2 with TRBJ2-5; 11 bases agree with TRBD1. Per the germline V gene, CDR1 is SGHTA and CDR2 is FQGNSA. After removal of 6 bases from V and 7 bases from J, the junction contained 4 bases not matched to a gene. This CDR3 contains 13 residues. CDR3 in DNA: TGTGCCAGCAGTCCCGGGACAGGGGGGACCCAGTACTTC. It is translated as CASSPGTGGTQYF.

V usage is TRBV27 and J usage is TRBJ2-1, with D maybe TRBD1 (7 bases). The CDR3 covers 16 residues. V was cut by 2 bases and J by 1 base, with 12 bases left in between. Germline V gene lookup returns CDR1 MNHEY and CDR2 SMNVEV (reference sequence). CDR3 DNA: TGTGCCAGCAGTTTACCGACAGGGAGGTCCTACAATGAGCAGTTCTTC. Translation gives CASSLPTGRSYNEQFF.

Details on this clone: The identical CDR3 is also encoded by other nucleotide sequences in the sample. The chain joins TRBV9 to TRBJ2-5; TRBD1 matches 11 bases. The junction had 7 bases not matched to a gene; V was cut back by 4 bases and J by 5 bases. This CDR3 contains 15 residues. Germline loops: CDR1 SGDLS, CDR2 YYNGEE. Here the CDR3 DNA reads TGTGCCAGCAGCCCCGGGACAGGGGGTTCGGAGACCCAGTACTTC. As protein: CASSPGTGGSETQYF.

The rearrangement links TRBV4-2 to TRBJ1-4; TRBD1 agrees at 8 bases. CDR3 length: 13 residues. V shed 8 bases and J 7 bases; nucleotides not matched to a gene: 6. CDR1 is LGHNA and CDR2 is YNFKEQ in the germline V gene. CDR3 sequence reads: CASGTGGREKLFF. The CDR3, as DNA: TGTGCCAGCGGAACAGGGGGGCGTGAAAAACTGTTTTTT.

The CDR3 DNA is TGTGCCAGCAGCGGCGGGGATGCCGGGGAGCTGTTTTTT. This codes for CASSGGDAGELFF. The genes are TRBV9 and TRBJ2-2; weak D call: TRBD2 (6 bases). This CDR3 spans 13 amino acids. V shed 3 bases and J shed 6 bases, with 9 bases lying between them. Germline CDR1 reads SGDLS; CDR2 reads YYNGEE. The full variable domain, rest sourced from reference TRBV9 and TRBJ2-2, is DSGVTQTPKHLITATGQRVTLRCSPRSGDLSVYWYQQSLDQGLQFLIQYYNGEERAKGNILERFSAQQFPDLHSELNLSSLELGDSALYFCASSGGDAGELFFGEGSRLTVL.

The J gene is TRBJ2-3, the V gene TRBV5-1; D is possibly TRBD2 (5 bases). Germline CDR1 and CDR2: SGHRS and YFSETQ. CDR3 length equals 14 residues. V was clipped by 6 bases and J by 1 base, with 12 bases between them. This chain's CDR3 is CASTLGVRTDTQYF. CDR3 nucleotides: TGCGCCAGCACCCTCGGGGTTCGCACAGATACGCAGTATTTT.

The chain joins TRBV5-4 to TRBJ2-3; no firm D call. The CDR3 loop spans 15 amino acids. CDR1 and CDR2 from the germline V gene are SGHNT and YYREEE (reference sequence). Between the trimmed V and J ends, which lost 0 bases and 1 base, there was a span of 9 bases. CDR3 residues: CASSLELHRTDTQYF. The CDR3 DNA is TGTGCCAGCAGCTTGGAGCTACACCGCACAGATACGCAGTATTTT.

This clone has a single count. The same CDR3 can be traced to other DNA sequences in this sample. CDR3 sequence (DNA): TGTGCCAGCAGTACCGACAGGGGCGTCTATGGCTACACCTTC. It specifies CASSTDRGVYGYTF. The J gene is TRBJ1-2, the V gene TRBV6-5; 8 bases agree with TRBD1. The CDR3 loop spans 14 amino acids. Germline V CDR1 and CDR2: MNHEY, SVGAGI. Germline trimming cut 5 bases from V and 4 bases from J; bases unmatched to any gene: 6.

V is TRBV30 and J is TRBJ2-5, with a possible D match to TRBD1 (6 bases). TRBJ2-7 matches the DNA end more closely, so the J call is doubtful. This CDR3 region has 14 residues. Germline V gives CDR1 GTSNPN, CDR2 SVGIG (reference sequence). CDR3 in amino acids: CAWSRQAKFYEQYF. The CDR3 nucleotides are TGTGCCTGGAGCCGACAGGCAAAATTCTACGAGCAGTACTTC.

This clone was counted only a few times. The sample contains more than one DNA sequence encoding this CDR3. The rearrangement joins TRBV7-3 to TRBJ1-1; D may be TRBD1 (6 bases). The CDR3 has 13 residues. The V end lost 5 bases, the J end lost 2 bases, and 9 bases lay between the germline ends. Germline loops: CDR1 SGHTA, CDR2 FQGTGA. The CDR3 loop is CASSEQGNTEAFF. The DNA of the CDR3 is TGTGCCAGCAGCGAACAGGGAAACACTGAAGCTTTCTTT. Looking up the rest from reference TRBV7-3 and TRBJ1-1 gives the full variable domain: GAGVSQTPSNKVTEKGKYVELRCDPISGHTALYWYRQSLGQGPEFLIYFQGTGAADDSGLPNDRFFAVRPEGSVSTLKIQRTERGDSAVYLCASSEQGNTEAFFGQGTRLTVV.

The chain employs TRBV9 and TRBJ2-1, with 8 bases aligning to TRBD2. The trim removed 1 base at V and 5 bases at J, leaving 5 bases unmatched. Germline V gene data show CDR1 as SGDLS and CDR2 as YYNGEE. The CDR3 loop spans 15 amino acids. The CDR3 loop is CASSVFSGVNNEQFF. CDR3 nucleotide sequence: TGTGCCAGCAGCGTATTTAGCGGGGTAAACAATGAGCAGTTCTTC.

The V and J genes are TRBV7-6 and TRBJ2-7; TRBD2 agrees at 12 bases. The CDR3 has 16 residues. V shed 4 bases, J shed 5 bases, and the junction held 9 bases outside the gene matches. Germline lookup yields CDR1 SGHVS and CDR2 FNYEAQ. The CDR3 protein is CASSSGLAGQGDEQYF. CDR3 bases: TGTGCCAGCAGCTCCGGACTAGCGGGACAAGGCGACGAGCAGTACTTC. Using reference TRBV7-6 and TRBJ2-7 for the parts outside the CDR3, the full variable domain is GAGVSQSPRYKVTKRGQDVALRCDPISGHVSLYWYRQALGQGPEFLTYFNYEAQQDKSGLPNDRFSAERPEGSISTLTIQRTEQRDSAMYRCASSSGLAGQGDEQYFGPGTRLTVT.

The rearrangement joins TRBV18 to TRBJ2-5; D remains unclear. Germline CDR1 KGHSH, CDR2 LQKENI. The CDR3 runs to 13 residues. Trimming cost V 6 bases and J 1 base, with 9 bases left between them. In nucleotides, the CDR3 is TGTGCCAGCTCCACTTTCTCCCAAGAGACCCAGTACTTC. This encodes CASSTFSQETQYF.

The V gene is TRBV28, the J gene TRBJ1-1; D remains unclear. The CDR3 runs to 13 residues. Germline V gives CDR1 MDHEN, CDR2 SYDVKM. Trimming pared 7 bases from V and 4 bases from J, leaving 13 bases between. The CDR3 region is CASTTWRVTEAFF. CDR3 nucleotides: TGTGCCAGCACCACATGGCGGGTCACTGAAGCTTTCTTT.

The V and J genes are TRBV7-9 and TRBJ2-7; 7 nucleotides align to TRBD2. Trimming cost V 2 bases and J 4 bases; bases outside gene matches: 2. The CDR3 totals 13 residues. CDR1 and CDR2 from the germline V gene are SEHNR and FQNEAQ (reference sequence). The CDR3 region has the DNA TGTGCCAGCAGCTTATGGCGGGGGTACGAGCAGTACTTC. Translation gives CASSLWRGYEQYF. The whole variable domain, filled in from reference TRBV7-9 and TRBJ2-7, reads DTGVSQNPRHKITKRGQNVTFRCDPISEHNRLYWYRQTLGQGPEFLTYFQNEAQLEKSRLLSDRFSAERPKGSFSTLEIQRTEQGDSAMYLCASSLWRGYEQYFGPGTRLTVT.

The rearrangement links TRBV28 to TRBJ2-7, with 8 bases lining up with TRBD1. The CDR3 runs to 17 residues. Losses at the gene ends were 8 bases for V and 3 bases for J; bases not matched to a gene: 18. Germline CDR1 MDHEN, CDR2 SYDVKM. DNA for the CDR3: TGTGCCAGCCGAAATTCCAGAGGACAGGGTTCGGTCTACGAGCAGTACTTC. Residues: CASRNSRGQGSVYEQYF.

The CDR3 DNA reads as TGTGCCAGCTCCTTAAACAGGGGATATCAGCCCCAGCATTTT. The encoded protein is CASSLNRGYQPQHF. J is TRBJ1-5 and V is TRBV27; 7 bases are shared with TRBD1. Germline assignment: CDR1 MNHEY and CDR2 SMNVEV (reference sequence). Unmatched junction bases numbered 9, after V lost 8 bases and J lost 5 bases. The CDR3 is 14 amino acids.

J is TRBJ1-2 and V is TRBV6-6; perhaps TRBD1 as D (5 bases). The CDR3 covers 14 residues. The germline V gene encodes CDR1 MNHNY and CDR2 SVGAGI (reference sequence). Between the trimmed V and J ends, which lost 2 bases and 7 bases, there was a span of 14 bases. The CDR3 loop is CASSYGSGQGGYTF. In DNA form, the CDR3 reads TGTGCCAGCAGTTACGGGTCAGGTCAGGGTGGCTACACCTTC.

The chain employs TRBV19 and TRBJ1-4; 9 bases are a match to TRBD1. Trimming removed 7 bases from V and 8 bases from J; junction bases left unmatched: 8. The germline CDR1 and CDR2 sequences are LNHDA and SQIVND (reference sequence). CDR3 length: 14 residues. CDR3 sequence: CASMMDRGDEKLFF. CDR3 DNA sequence: TGTGCCAGTATGATGGACAGGGGAGACGAAAAACTGTTTTTT.

This chain joins TRBV28 and TRBJ2-7; 9 bases map to TRBD1. The trim removed 0 bases at V and 5 bases at J, leaving 5 bases unmatched. The CDR3 length is 15 residues. Germline V gene lookup returns CDR1 MDHEN and CDR2 SYDVKM. In nucleotides, the CDR3 is TGTGCCAGCAGTTTATGGGGACAGGGAGACGACGAGCAGTACTTC. Translating gives CASSLWGQGDDEQYF.

This clone was detected only once. The J gene is TRBJ2-7, the V gene TRBV28; weak D call: TRBD2 (5 bases). This CDR3 is 13 amino acids long. The V end was cut by 1 base, the J end by 7 bases, with 11 bases between. Germline values: CDR1 MDHEN, CDR2 SYDVKM. The CDR3 reads CASSLLVEREQYF. CDR3 in DNA: TGTGCCAGCAGTTTATTGGTGGAGCGGGAGCAGTACTTC. The whole variable domain, remainder taken from reference TRBV28 and TRBJ2-7, is DVKVTQSSRYLVKRTGEKVFLECVQDMDHENMFWYRQDPGLGLRLIYFSYDVKMKEKGDIPEGYSVSREKKERFSLILESASTNQTSMYLCASSLLVEREQYFGPGTRLTVT.

The genes are TRBV30 and TRBJ2-2; weak D call: TRBD2 (6 bases). V lost 3 bases, J lost 1 base, and 15 bases lay in between. The germline gives CDR1 GTSNPN, CDR2 SVGIG (reference sequence). The length of the CDR3 is 16 residues. The CDR3 sequence: CAWSLGAGRNTGELFF. CDR3 bases: TGTGCCTGGAGCCTGGGTGCGGGGAGGAACACCGGGGAGCTGTTTTTT.

The chain links TRBV19 to TRBJ2-2, with a weak D call TRBD2 (6 bases). The CDR3 totals 19 residues. Germline CDR1 and CDR2: LNHDA and SQIVND (reference sequence). Trimming pared 5 bases from V and 4 bases from J, leaving 26 bases between. CDR3 coding DNA: TGTGCCAGTAGTCCTCCTCCGGGACTCCCAAGGGGAGGCACCGGGGAGCTGTTTTTT. It yields the protein CASSPPPGLPRGGTGELFF. Full variable domain (remainder filled in from reference TRBV19 and TRBJ2-2): DGGITQSPKYLFRKEGQNVTLSCEQNLNHDAMYWYRQDPGQGLRLIYYSQIVNDFQKGDIAEGYSVSREKKESFPLTVTSAQKNPTAFYLCASSPPPGLPRGGTGELFFGEGSRLTVL.

The chain joins TRBV18 to TRBJ2-7; possibly TRBD2 for D (6 bases). CDR3 length equals 14 residues. V was shortened by 8 bases and J by 1 base, with 15 bases between the two germline ends. Germline CDR1 KGHSH, CDR2 LQKENI. The CDR3 coding sequence is TGTGCCAGCGACCGGGGCGGGGCGTCCTACGAGCAGTACTTC. Translated: CASDRGGASYEQYF.

Only one count was recorded for this clone. The chain employs TRBV27 and TRBJ2-7; D is possibly TRBD1 (5 bases). The CDR3 contains 14 residues. Trimming took 3 bases from V and 2 from J, leaving 11 bases between them. CDR1 is MNHEY and CDR2 is SMNVEV in the germline V gene (reference sequence). CDR3 in amino acids: CASSFQGLTYEQYF. The CDR3 DNA reads TGTGCCAGCAGTTTCCAGGGCTTGACCTACGAGCAGTACTTC.